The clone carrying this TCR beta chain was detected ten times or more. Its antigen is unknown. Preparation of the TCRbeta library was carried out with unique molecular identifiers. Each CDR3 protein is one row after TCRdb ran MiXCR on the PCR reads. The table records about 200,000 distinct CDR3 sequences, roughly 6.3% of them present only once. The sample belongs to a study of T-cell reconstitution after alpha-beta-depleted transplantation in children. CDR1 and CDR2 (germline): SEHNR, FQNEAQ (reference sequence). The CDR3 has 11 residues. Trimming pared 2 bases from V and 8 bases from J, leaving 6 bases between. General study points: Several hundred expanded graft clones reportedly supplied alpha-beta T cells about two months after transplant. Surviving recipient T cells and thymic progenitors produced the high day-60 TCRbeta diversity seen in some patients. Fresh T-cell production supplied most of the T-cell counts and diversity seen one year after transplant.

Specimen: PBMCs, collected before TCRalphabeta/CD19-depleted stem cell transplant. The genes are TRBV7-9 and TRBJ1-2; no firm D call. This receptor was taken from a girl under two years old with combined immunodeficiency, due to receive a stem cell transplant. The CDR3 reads CASSLKGGYTF. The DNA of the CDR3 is TGTGCCAGCAGCTTAAAGGGCGGCTACACCTTC. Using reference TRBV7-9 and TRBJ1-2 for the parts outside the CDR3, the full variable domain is DTGVSQNPRHKITKRGQNVTFRCDPISEHNRLYWYRQTLGQGPEFLTYFQNEAQLEKSRLLSDRFSAERPKGSFSTLEIQRTEQGDSAMYLCASSLKGGYTFGSGTRLTVV.